This T cell receptor (beta chain) was observed in a study of tumor-infiltrating lymphocytes in primary liver carcinoma. The source of the blood RNA was unsorted whole blood, and germline DNA was extracted as well. Prior to the surgical procedure, roughly 4.2 milliliters of peripheral blood were collected. General observations from the study: Tumor tissue displayed a significantly greater top-250-clone fraction than blood (p = 0.039).

This CDR3 is 14 amino acids long. The V end lost 3 bases, the J end lost 9 bases, and 14 bases lay between the germline ends. TCR beta cDNA was made from around 460 ng total RNA with a constant-region primer. Three nested multiplex PCR rounds, a slightly modified ARM-PCR, produced the libraries for TCR beta. A C-beta reverse primer was combined with TRBV1-TRBV30 forward primers in the first two PCR rounds, and each round had around 11 cycles. MiXCR, run by TCRdb on the multiplex PCR reads, gives a single entry per CDR3 protein. The table has 250,000 to 350,000 distinct CDR3 sequences, about 50% seen once. Regarding this clonotype: Antigen unknown. This may be a read error: a much more frequent sequence differs by one nucleotide.

V is TRBV12-3 or TRBV12-4 and J is TRBJ2-2, with D unclear. The sample taken for sequencing was peripheral blood. The source is a woman in her 30s with primary liver carcinoma and hepatitis B virus infection. The CDR3 sequence: CASSFEWNARELFF. In DNA form, the CDR3 reads TGTGCCAGCAGTTTTGAGTGGAATGCAAGGGAGCTGTTTTTT.